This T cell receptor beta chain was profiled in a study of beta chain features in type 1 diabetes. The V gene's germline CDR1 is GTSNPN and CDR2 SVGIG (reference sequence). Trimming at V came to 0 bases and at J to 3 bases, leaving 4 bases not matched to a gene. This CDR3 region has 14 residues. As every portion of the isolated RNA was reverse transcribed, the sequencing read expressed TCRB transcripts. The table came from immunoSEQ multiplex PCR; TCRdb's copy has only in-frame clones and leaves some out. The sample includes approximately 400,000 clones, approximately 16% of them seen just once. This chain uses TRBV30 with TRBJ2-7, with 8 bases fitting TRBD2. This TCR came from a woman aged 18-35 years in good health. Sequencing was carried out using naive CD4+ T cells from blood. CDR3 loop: CAWSVTGGLYEQYF. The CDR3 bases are TGTGCCTGGAGTGTAACGGGGGGGCTCTACGAGCAGTACTTC.